This is a list of T cell receptor beta chains from one sample in a study of cytomegalovirus exposure and HLA in healthy donors. Generated by immunoSEQ multiplex PCR, the TCRdb table keeps only in-frame clones and is missing some. The sample has fewer than 85,000 clones. Material for sequencing was PBMCs. These TCRs come from a man aged 25-40 years in good health and CMV-seronegative. Both conserved end residues are part of each CDR3.

v_call: TRBV10-3
j_call: TRBJ1-1
cdr3_aa: CAISGQGRTEAFF

v_call: TRBV6-4
j_call: TRBJ1-1
cdr3_aa: CASSEGENTEAFF

v_call: TRBV4-2
j_call: TRBJ2-7
cdr3_aa: CASSPRQGLDYEQYF

v_call: TRBV5-1
j_call: TRBJ2-1
cdr3_aa: CASTPRQGGFYNEQFF

v_call: TRBV6-5
j_call: TRBJ1-2
cdr3_aa: CASSYGGSYGYTF

v_call: TRBV4-1
j_call: TRBJ2-1
cdr3_aa: CASSQFLQGARSPQFF

v_call: TRBV7-9
j_call: TRBJ1-1
cdr3_aa: CASSLRGPRRVMNTEAFF

v_call: TRBV25-1
j_call: TRBJ2-1
cdr3_aa: CASSEGLGYEQFF

v_call: TRBV29-1
j_call: TRBJ1-1
cdr3_aa: CSVEEWGQPNTEAFF

v_call: TRBV6-6
j_call: TRBJ2-3
cdr3_aa: CASSYRGDTQYF

v_call: TRBV9
j_call: TRBJ2-3
cdr3_aa: CASSEDSRGGGDTQYF

v_call: TRBV28
j_call: TRBJ2-1
cdr3_aa: CASSLLGQLHEQFF

v_call: TRBV7-9
j_call: TRBJ2-2
cdr3_aa: CASSQDRGGNTGELFF

v_call: TRBV6-5
j_call: TRBJ2-1
cdr3_aa: CASSYTSGGVNEQFF

v_call: TRBV7-9
j_call: TRBJ1-2
cdr3_aa: CASSQYTANYGYTF

v_call: TRBV11-1
j_call: TRBJ2-5
cdr3_aa: CASSSRGSGRETQYF

v_call: TRBV11-3
j_call: TRBJ2-1
cdr3_aa: CASSLLSSYNEQFF

v_call: TRBV19
j_call: TRBJ2-2
cdr3_aa: CASHRDPNTGELFF

v_call: TRBV4-3
j_call: TRBJ2-6
cdr3_aa: CASSQGPGSGANVLTF

v_call: TRBV6-1
j_call: TRBJ1-3
cdr3_aa: CASRYRGGGNTIYF

v_call: TRBV2
j_call: TRBJ1-2
cdr3_aa: CASSEARETAYGYTF

v_call: TRBV2
j_call: TRBJ1-1
cdr3_aa: CASIRAGNMNTEAFF

v_call: TRBV4-2
j_call: TRBJ2-1
cdr3_aa: CASSQDRADRDRIF

v_call: TRBV4-3
j_call: TRBJ2-7
cdr3_aa: CASSPTGGDEQYF

v_call: TRBV7-9
j_call: TRBJ2-7
cdr3_aa: CASSSGTSGSISYEQYF

v_call: TRBV29-1
j_call: TRBJ2-5
cdr3_aa: CSGHRGSETQYF

v_call: TRBV30
j_call: TRBJ1-1
cdr3_aa: CAWVNMNTEAFF

v_call: TRBV5-1
j_call: TRBJ2-1
cdr3_aa: CASSPRGDEQFF

v_call: TRBV18
j_call: TRBJ2-1
cdr3_aa: CASSSGIYNEQFF

v_call: TRBV9
j_call: TRBJ2-7
cdr3_aa: CASSATGGLREQYF

v_call: TRBV5-6
j_call: TRBJ1-2
cdr3_aa: CASSPRGPNYGYTF

v_call: TRBV10-2
j_call: TRBJ1-1
cdr3_aa: CASTVTLTGRRKAFF

v_call: TRBV4-1
j_call: TRBJ2-5
cdr3_aa: CASSQVLAVETQYF

v_call: TRBV6-6
j_call: TRBJ1-2
cdr3_aa: CASSYYTPSTGKEGTF

v_call: TRBV23-1
j_call: TRBJ2-2
cdr3_aa: CASRPGLAGERRSTGELFF

v_call: TRBV5-1
j_call: TRBJ2-7
cdr3_aa: CASSLDRAISYEQYF

v_call: TRBV6-6
j_call: TRBJ1-2
cdr3_aa: CASSYQEIGYTF

v_call: TRBV9
j_call: TRBJ2-3
cdr3_aa: CASSSPGQGAFSTDTQYF

v_call: TRBV6-5
j_call: TRBJ1-2
cdr3_aa: CASSGGVGYGYTF

v_call: TRBV4-1
j_call: TRBJ2-1
cdr3_aa: CASSQVQDNEQFF

v_call: TRBV5-4
j_call: TRBJ1-4
cdr3_aa: CASSLSATNEKLFF

v_call: TRBV9
j_call: TRBJ1-4
cdr3_aa: CASSADTTNEKLFF

v_call: TRBV2
j_call: TRBJ2-5
cdr3_aa: CASSGQGSGTQYF

v_call: TRBV27
j_call: TRBJ2-3
cdr3_aa: CASTPLALAGADTQYF

v_call: TRBV4-1
j_call: TRBJ1-1
cdr3_aa: CASSQGRGQRNTEAFF

v_call: TRBV10-2
j_call: TRBJ2-7
cdr3_aa: CASKTAIAPHEQYF

v_call: TRBV4-2
j_call: TRBJ2-2
cdr3_aa: CASSGGTRRAGELFF

v_call: TRBV4-3
j_call: TRBJ2-7
cdr3_aa: CASSLQREGSYEQYF

v_call: TRBV28
j_call: TRBJ2-5
cdr3_aa: CASTSGGGWETQYF

v_call: TRBV13
j_call: TRBJ1-5
cdr3_aa: CASSRARVQPQHF

v_call: TRBV7-9
j_call: TRBJ2-3
cdr3_aa: CASSPRPVLAADTQYF

v_call: TRBV6-5
j_call: TRBJ2-7
cdr3_aa: CASSYSGTGFGYEQYF

v_call: TRBV6-6
j_call: TRBJ2-7
cdr3_aa: CASSYGSGSYEQYF